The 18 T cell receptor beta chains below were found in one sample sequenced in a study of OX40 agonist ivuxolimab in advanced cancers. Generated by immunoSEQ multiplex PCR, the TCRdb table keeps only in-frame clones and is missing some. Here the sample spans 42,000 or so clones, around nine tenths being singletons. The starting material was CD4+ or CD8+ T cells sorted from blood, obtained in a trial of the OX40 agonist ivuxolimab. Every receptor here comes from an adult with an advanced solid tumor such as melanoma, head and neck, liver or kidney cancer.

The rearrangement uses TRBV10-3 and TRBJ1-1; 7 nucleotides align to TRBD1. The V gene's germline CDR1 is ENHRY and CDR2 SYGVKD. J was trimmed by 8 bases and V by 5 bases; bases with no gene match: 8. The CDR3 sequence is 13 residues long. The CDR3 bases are TGTGCCATCAGTCCAGACAGGGCGGGAGAAGCTTTCTTT. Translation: CAISPDRAGEAFF.

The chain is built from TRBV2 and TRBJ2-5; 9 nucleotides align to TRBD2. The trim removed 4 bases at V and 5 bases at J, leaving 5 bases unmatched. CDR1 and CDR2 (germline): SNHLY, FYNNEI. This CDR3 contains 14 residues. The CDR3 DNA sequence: TGTGCCAGCAGTGGTCTAGCGGGGAGGGAGACCCAGTACTTC. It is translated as CASSGLAGRETQYF.

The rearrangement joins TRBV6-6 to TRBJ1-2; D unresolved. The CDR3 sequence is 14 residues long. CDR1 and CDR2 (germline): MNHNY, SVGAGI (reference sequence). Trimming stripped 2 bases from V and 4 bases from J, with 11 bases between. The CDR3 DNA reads TGTGCCAGCAGTTACCGGACGGACTCCTATGGCTACACCTTC. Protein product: CASSYRTDSYGYTF.

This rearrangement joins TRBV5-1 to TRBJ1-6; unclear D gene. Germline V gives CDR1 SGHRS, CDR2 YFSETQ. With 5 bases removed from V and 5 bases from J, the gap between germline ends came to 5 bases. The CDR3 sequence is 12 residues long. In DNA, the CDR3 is TGCGCCAGCAGACGCGATAATTCACCCCTCCACTTT. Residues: CASRRDNSPLHF.

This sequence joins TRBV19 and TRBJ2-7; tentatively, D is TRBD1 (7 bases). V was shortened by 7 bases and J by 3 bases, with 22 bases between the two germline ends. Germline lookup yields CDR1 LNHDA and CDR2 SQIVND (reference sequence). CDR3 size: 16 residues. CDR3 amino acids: CASTQPGAGGLYEQYF. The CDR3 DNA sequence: TGTGCCAGTACACAGCCCGGGGCAGGGGGACTCTACGAGCAGTACTTC.

CDR3 in DNA: TGTGCCAGCAGTTTGCGGGGACCCCAGCATTTT. It specifies CASSLRGPQHF. V usage is TRBV28 and J usage is TRBJ1-5; D call uncertain. V dropped 3 bases and J dropped 10 bases, with 7 bases sitting between them. The CDR3 consists of 11 residues. The germline gives CDR1 MDHEN, CDR2 SYDVKM.

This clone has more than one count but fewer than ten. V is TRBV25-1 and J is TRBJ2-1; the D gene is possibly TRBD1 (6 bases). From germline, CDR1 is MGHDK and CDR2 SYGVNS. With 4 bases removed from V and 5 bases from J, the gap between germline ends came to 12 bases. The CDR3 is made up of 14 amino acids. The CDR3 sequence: CASSADSDHNEQFF. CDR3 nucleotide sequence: TGTGCCAGCAGTGCGGACAGCGACCACAATGAGCAGTTCTTC.

The CDR3 coding sequence is TGTGCCAGCAGCCAAGTTACCAGGGGGCAAGAGACCCAGTACTTC. It codes for CASSQVTRGQETQYF. The V call is TRBV4-2, the J call TRBJ2-5; 7 bases align to TRBD1. Germline CDR1 reads LGHNA; CDR2 reads YNFKEQ. The CDR3 consists of 15 residues. V shed 1 base and J 2 bases; nucleotides not matched to a gene: 4.

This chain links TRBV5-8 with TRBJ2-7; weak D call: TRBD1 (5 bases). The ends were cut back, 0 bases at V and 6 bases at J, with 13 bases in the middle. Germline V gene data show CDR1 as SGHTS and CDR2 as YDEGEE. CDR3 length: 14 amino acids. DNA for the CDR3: TGTGCCAGCAGCTTGGGGGGCCAGACCGCCGAGCAGTACTTC. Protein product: CASSLGGQTAEQYF.

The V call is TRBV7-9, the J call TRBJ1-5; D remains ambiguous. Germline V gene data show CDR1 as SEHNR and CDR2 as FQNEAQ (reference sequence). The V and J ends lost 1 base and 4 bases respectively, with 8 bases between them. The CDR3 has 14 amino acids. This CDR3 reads CASSLGQQNQPQHF. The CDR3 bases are TGTGCCAGCAGCTTAGGCCAGCAAAATCAGCCCCAGCATTTT.

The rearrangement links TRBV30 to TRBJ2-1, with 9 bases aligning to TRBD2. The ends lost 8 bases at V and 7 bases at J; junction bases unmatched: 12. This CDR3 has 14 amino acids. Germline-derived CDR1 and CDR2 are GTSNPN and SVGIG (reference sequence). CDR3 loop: CAVTSGTSKNEQFF. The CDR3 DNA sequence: TGTGCCGTAACGTCCGGGACTAGCAAAAATGAGCAGTTCTTC.

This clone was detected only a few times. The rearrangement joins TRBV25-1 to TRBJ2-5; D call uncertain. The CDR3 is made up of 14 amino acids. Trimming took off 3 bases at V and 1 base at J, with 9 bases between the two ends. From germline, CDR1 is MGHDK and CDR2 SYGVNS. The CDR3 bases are TGTGCCAGCAGTGAGGTATGGGTCCAAGAGACCCAGTACTTC. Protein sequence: CASSEVWVQETQYF.

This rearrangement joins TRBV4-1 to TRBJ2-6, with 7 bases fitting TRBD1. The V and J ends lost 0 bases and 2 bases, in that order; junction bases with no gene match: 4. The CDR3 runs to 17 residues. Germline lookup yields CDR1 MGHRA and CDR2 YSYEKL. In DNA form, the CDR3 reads TGCGCCAGCAGCCAAGATCAGGGGGTCCCTGGGGCCAACGTCCTGACTTTC. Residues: CASSQDQGVPGANVLTF.

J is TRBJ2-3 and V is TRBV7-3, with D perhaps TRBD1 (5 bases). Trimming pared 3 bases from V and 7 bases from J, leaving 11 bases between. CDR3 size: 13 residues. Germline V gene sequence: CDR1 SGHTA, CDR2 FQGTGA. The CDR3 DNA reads TGTGCCAGCAGCTTGCAAGGGGAAAATACGCAGTATTTT. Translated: CASSLQGENTQYF.

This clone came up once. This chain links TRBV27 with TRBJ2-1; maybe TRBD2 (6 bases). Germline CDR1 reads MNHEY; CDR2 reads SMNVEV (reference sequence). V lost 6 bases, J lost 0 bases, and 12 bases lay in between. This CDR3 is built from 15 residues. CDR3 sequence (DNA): TGTGCCAGCAGCCGCGGGACCTACTCCTACAATGAGCAGTTCTTC. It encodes CASSRGTYSYNEQFF.

The CDR3 DNA reads as TGTGCCAGTAGTATTCGGGGCCCTCAAGAGACCCAGTACTTC. It yields the protein CASSIRGPQETQYF. The V gene is TRBV19, the J gene TRBJ2-5, with D perhaps being TRBD1 or TRBD2 (5 bases each). This CDR3 has 14 residues. V dropped 3 bases and J dropped 2 bases, with 10 bases sitting between them. Germline-derived CDR1 and CDR2 are LNHDA and SQIVND (reference sequence). Together with reference TRBV19 and TRBJ2-5, the CDR3 gives the full variable domain: DGGITQSPKYLFRKEGQNVTLSCEQNLNHDAMYWYRQDPGQGLRLIYYSQIVNDFQKGDIAEGYSVSREKKESFPLTVTSAQKNPTAFYLCASSIRGPQETQYFGPGTRLLVL.

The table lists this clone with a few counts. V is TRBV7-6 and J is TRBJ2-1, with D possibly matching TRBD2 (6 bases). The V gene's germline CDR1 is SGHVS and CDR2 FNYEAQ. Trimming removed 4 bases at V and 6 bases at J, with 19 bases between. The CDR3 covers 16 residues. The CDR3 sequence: CASSWTTYQSGNEQFF. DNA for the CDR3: TGTGCCAGCAGCTGGACTACCTATCAGTCGGGCAATGAGCAGTTCTTC.

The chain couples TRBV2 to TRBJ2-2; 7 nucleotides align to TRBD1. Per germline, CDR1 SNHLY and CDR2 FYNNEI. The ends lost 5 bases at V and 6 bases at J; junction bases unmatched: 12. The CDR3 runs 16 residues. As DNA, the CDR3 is TGTGCCAGCAGTCAGAGCAGACAGGGAGACGCCGGGGAGCTGTTTTTT. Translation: CASSQSRQGDAGELFF.